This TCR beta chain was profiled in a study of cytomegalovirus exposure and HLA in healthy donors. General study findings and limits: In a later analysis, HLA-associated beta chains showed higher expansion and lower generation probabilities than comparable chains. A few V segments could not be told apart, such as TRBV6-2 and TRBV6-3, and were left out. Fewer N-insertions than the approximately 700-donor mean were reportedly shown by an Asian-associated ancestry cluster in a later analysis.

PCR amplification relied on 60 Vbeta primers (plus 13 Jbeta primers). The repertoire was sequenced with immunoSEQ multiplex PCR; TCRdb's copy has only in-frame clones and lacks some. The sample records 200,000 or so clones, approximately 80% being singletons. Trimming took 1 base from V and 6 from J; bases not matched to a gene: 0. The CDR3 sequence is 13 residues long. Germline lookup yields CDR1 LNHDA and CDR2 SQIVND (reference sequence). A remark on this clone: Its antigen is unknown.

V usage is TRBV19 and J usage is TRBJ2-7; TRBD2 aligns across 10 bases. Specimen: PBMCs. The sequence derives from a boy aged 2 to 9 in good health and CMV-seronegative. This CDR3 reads CASSIGLAGEQYF. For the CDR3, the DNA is TGTGCCAGTAGTATAGGACTAGCGGGCGAGCAGTACTTC.